Below are 22 T cell receptor beta chains sequenced from a single sample in a study of blood T cells in healthy people across ages. PCR was performed a second time for about 7 to 12 cycles using a sample-barcoded 5' primer and a J-beta primer mix. One entry per CDR3 protein results from TCRdb running MiXCR on the 5' RACE reads. Here the sample spans about 1,400,000 distinct CDR3 sequences, about 40% being singletons. The sequencing sample was made of blood. The receptors here all came from a woman younger than 30 in good health.

V and J are TRBV20-1 and TRBJ2-7; 8 bases agree with TRBD1. V lost 6 bases and J lost 0; bases outside the gene matches: 7. This CDR3 region has 14 residues. Germline assignment: CDR1 DFQATT and CDR2 SNEGSKA (reference sequence). The CDR3 loop reads CSATDRGSSYEQYF. The CDR3 DNA reads TGCAGTGCAACCGACAGGGGAAGCTCCTACGAGCAGTACTTC.

A note on this clonotype: One base away lies a much larger clone, so this may be a sequencing read error. The V call is TRBV9, the J call TRBJ2-7; 7 bases map to TRBD2. Germline V gene sequence: CDR1 SGDLS, CDR2 YYNGEE. The CDR3 length is 15 residues. With V trimmed by 3 bases and J by 7 bases, 13 bases remained unmatched. CDR3 region: CASSARLAAYNEQYF. CDR3 nucleotides: TGTGCCAGCAGCGCAAGACTAGCAGCCTACAATGAGCAGTACTTC.

This sequence joins TRBV7-2 and TRBJ1-6, with D maybe TRBD1 (5 bases). The germline V and J ends were trimmed by 4 bases and 6 bases, with 19 bases remaining between them. CDR1 SGHTA and CDR2 FQGNSA come from the germline V gene. The CDR3 loop spans 17 amino acids. CDR3 protein: CASSSGRRGLGNSPLHF. Written as DNA, the CDR3 is TGTGCCAGCAGCTCCGGACGGAGGGGATTGGGTAATTCACCCCTCCACTTT.

This clonotype has just a few counts. This chain uses TRBV12-3 or TRBV12-4 with TRBJ2-1; TRBD2 might be the D (5 bases). The CDR3 is 15 amino acids. The V end lost 3 bases, the J end lost 5 bases, and 14 bases lay between the germline ends. CDR3 bases: TGTGCCAGCAGTTTTTCGGGGTTCTTAAACAATGAGCAGTTCTTC. It codes for CASSFSGFLNNEQFF.

This chain connects TRBV6-1 to TRBJ2-7, with D hard to call. The ends were cut back, 5 bases at V and 3 bases at J, with 8 bases in the middle. Germline loops: CDR1 MNHNS, CDR2 SASEGT. This CDR3 has 12 residues. CDR3 bases: TGTGCCAGCAGTAAGAAAAGCTACGAGCAGTACTTC. Protein sequence: CASSKKSYEQYF.

This clonotype has only a few counts. J is TRBJ2-7 and V is TRBV20-1, with D tentatively TRBD2 (6 bases). The germline V gene encodes CDR1 DFQATT and CDR2 SNEGSKA (reference sequence). The CDR3 spans 16 residues. Trimming stripped 3 bases from V and 2 bases from J, with 20 bases between. CDR3 in amino acids: CSARVPTGTRPYEQYF. The CDR3 DNA reads as TGCAGTGCTAGGGTGCCCACCGGGACTCGTCCCTACGAGCAGTACTTC.

This clonotype appeared a few times. V gene TRBV4-1 combines with J gene TRBJ2-7; TRBD2 matches 8 bases. This CDR3 contains 15 residues. V lost 4 bases to trimming and J lost 4 bases; unmatched junction nucleotides: 9. Germline values: CDR1 MGHRA, CDR2 YSYEKL. The CDR3 loop is CASSPHQRGSYEQYF. DNA of the CDR3: TGCGCCAGCAGCCCCCACCAGCGGGGGTCGTACGAGCAGTACTTC.

V is TRBV27 and J is TRBJ2-5; maybe TRBD1 (6 bases). V dropped 6 bases and J dropped 11 bases, with 22 bases sitting between them. CDR1 and CDR2 (germline): MNHEY, SMNVEV (reference sequence). The CDR3 spans 14 residues. The CDR3 DNA follows: TGTGCCAGCAGCCTTTCTTGGGGACACAAAGAGCAGTACTTC. Translated: CASSLSWGHKEQYF.

This chain joins TRBV15 and TRBJ2-7, with D unresolved. V gave up 1 base and J gave up 7 bases, with 11 bases separating them. This CDR3 comprises 13 residues. Germline values: CDR1 LNHNV, CDR2 YYDKDF (reference sequence). In DNA form, the CDR3 reads TGTGCCACCAGCAGAGCGCGCAGCAATGAGCAGTACTTC. This sequence encodes CATSRARSNEQYF.

The chain employs TRBV4-2 and TRBJ1-1; D gene ambiguous. V was pared by 0 bases and J by 4 bases, with 6 bases between. Germline-derived CDR1 and CDR2 are LGHNA and YNFKEQ. The CDR3 totals 13 residues. CDR3 sequence: CASSQDGSTEAFF. The CDR3 DNA follows: TGTGCCAGCAGCCAAGATGGCAGCACTGAAGCTTTCTTT.

The chain uses TRBV12-3 or TRBV12-4 and TRBJ2-1; 12 bases fit TRBD1. The length of the CDR3 is 15 residues. V dropped 6 bases and J dropped 9; count of bases not matched to a gene: 9. This CDR3 is CASSSTGTGGVEQFF. The CDR3 bases are TGTGCCAGCAGCTCTACCGGGACAGGGGGCGTTGAGCAGTTCTTC.

The chain is built from TRBV4-1 and TRBJ2-2, with a tentative D call TRBD2 (5 bases). The CDR3 has 17 residues. The germline V gene has CDR1 MGHRA and CDR2 YSYEKL. Trimming stripped 4 bases from V and 0 bases from J, with 15 bases between. The CDR3 DNA sequence: TGCGCCAGCAGCCCGACGGAGATACTAGCGAACACCGGGGAGCTGTTTTTT. Translated: CASSPTEILANTGELFF.

This chain connects TRBV29-1 to TRBJ2-6; 8 nucleotides line up with TRBD1. CDR1 SQVTM and CDR2 ANQGSEA come from the germline V gene. The J segment lost 0 bases and the V segment lost 7 bases, leaving 8 bases of the junction unmatched. The CDR3 loop spans 16 amino acids. The CDR3 coding sequence is TGCAGCGCGGGGACAGGATTGAGCTCTGGGGCCAACGTCCTGACTTTC. Translation: CSAGTGLSSGANVLTF.

This clonotype was counted a few times. V gene TRBV10-3 combines with J gene TRBJ1-2; the D is unclear. Germline lookup yields CDR1 ENHRY and CDR2 SYGVKD. This CDR3 has 13 residues. Trimming shortened V by 2 bases and J by 8 bases, and 12 bases separated the two germline ends. In DNA form, the CDR3 reads TGTGCCATCAGTGAGGTATCAGGAGCGGGCTACACCTTC. Protein product: CAISEVSGAGYTF.

The chain uses TRBV20-1 and TRBJ2-1; 8 bases align to TRBD2. V gave up 4 bases and J gave up 3 bases; unmatched junction bases: 5. This CDR3 comprises 14 residues. Germline values: CDR1 DFQATT, CDR2 SNEGSKA (reference sequence). The CDR3 protein is CSATSGSSYNEQFF. DNA for the CDR3: TGCAGTGCTACCAGCGGGAGTAGCTACAATGAGCAGTTCTTC.

The CDR3 loop is CASSADSLNQPQHF. The CDR3 DNA is TGTGCCAGCAGCGCGGACAGCCTCAATCAGCCCCAGCATTTT. The V call is TRBV7-9, the J call TRBJ1-5; weak D call: TRBD1 (6 bases). V was cut by 5 bases and J by 3 bases, with 11 bases left in between. The CDR3 totals 14 residues. From germline, CDR1 is SEHNR and CDR2 FQNEAQ (reference sequence).

The chain employs TRBV7-3 and TRBJ2-2, with TRBD1 as a possible D gene (6 bases). This CDR3 contains 16 residues. V gave up 1 base and J gave up 3 bases, with 12 bases separating them. CDR1 is SGHTA and CDR2 is FQGTGA in the germline V gene. The CDR3 DNA follows: TGTGCCAGCAGCTTAAAGTTGGGGGCCGACACCGGGGAGCTGTTTTTT. Amino acids: CASSLKLGADTGELFF. Filled out from reference TRBV7-3 and TRBJ2-2, the complete variable domain reads GAGVSQTPSNKVTEKGKYVELRCDPISGHTALYWYRQSLGQGPEFLIYFQGTGAADDSGLPNDRFFAVRPEGSVSTLKIQRTERGDSAVYLCASSLKLGADTGELFFGEGSRLTVL.

CDR3 coding DNA: TGCAGCGTTGAGGCGGCAGGGGGCGGCCAAGAGACCCAGTACTTC. It translates to CSVEAAGGGQETQYF. V gene TRBV29-1 combines with J gene TRBJ2-5, with TRBD1 matching 8 bases. This CDR3 has 15 amino acids. Germline V gene lookup returns CDR1 SQVTM and CDR2 ANQGSEA. V lost 3 bases to trimming and J lost 1 base; unmatched junction nucleotides: 7. The variable domain in full, with the rest retrieved from reference TRBV29-1 and TRBJ2-5, is SAVISQKPSRDICQRGTSLTIQCQVDSQVTMMFWYRQQPGQSLTLIATANQGSEATYESGFVIDKFPISRPNLTFSTLTVSNMSPEDSSIYLCSVEAAGGGQETQYFGPGTRLLVL.

This clonotype was detected only a few times. The chain couples TRBV3-1 to TRBJ2-7; 11 nucleotides line up with TRBD2. The CDR3 totals 13 residues. Germline-derived CDR1 and CDR2 are LGHDT and YNNKEL (reference sequence). Losses at the gene ends were 4 bases for V and 7 bases for J; bases not matched to a gene: 3. In DNA, the CDR3 is TGTGCCAGCAGCCCGACTAGCGGGACGGAGCAGTACTTC. Translating it yields CASSPTSGTEQYF.

This chain connects TRBV5-1 to TRBJ2-5, with 10 bases aligning to TRBD1. The CDR3 runs 14 residues. Germline V lookup: CDR1 SGHRS, CDR2 YFSETQ. Trimming at V came to 4 bases and at J to 4 bases, leaving 4 bases not matched to a gene. CDR3 sequence (DNA): TGCGCCAGCAGCATGGGACAGGGGACAGAGACCCAGTACTTC. Translating it yields CASSMGQGTETQYF.

The chain has TRBV28 and TRBJ1-5; 8 bases fit TRBD1. V lost 3 bases and J lost 4; bases outside the gene matches: 5. The CDR3 is 15 residues long. Germline values: CDR1 MDHEN, CDR2 SYDVKM. The CDR3 DNA reads TGTGCCAGCAGTTTTACACAGGGGGAAAATCAGCCCCAGCATTTT. Amino acid sequence: CASSFTQGENQPQHF.

As to this clonotype: A far more abundant clone sits one base away, making this likely a read error. The gene calls are TRBV12-3 or TRBV12-4 and TRBJ2-3; 10 bases align to TRBD1. This CDR3 comprises 14 residues. CDR3 region: CASSLGQGADTEYF. The CDR3 coding sequence is TGTGCCAGCAGTTTAGGACAGGGGGCAGATACGGAGTATTTT.